The 8 T cell receptor beta chains listed next were all sequenced from one sample in a study of CD8 T cells in Susac syndrome. Random hexamers were used to reverse transcribe an amount of about 0.45 to 1 ug RNA. MiXCR was run by TCRdb on the immunoSEQ multiplex PCR reads, yielding one entry per CDR3 protein. Of 150,000 to 160,000 distinct CDR3 sequences listed, 85% to 95% are singletons. The sequenced material came from CD4+ T cells from PBMCs. The receptor set was obtained from a human donor with Susac syndrome.

Note on this clonotype: Germline is not matched at one junction end, which may reflect a read error. The V call is TRBV18, the J call TRBJ2-7; D gene ambiguous. There are 11 residues in the CDR3. In germline, CDR1 is KGHSH, CDR2 LQKENI. Written as DNA, the CDR3 is TGTGCCAGCTCTCCACCGTCCGAGCAGTACTTC. It codes for CASSPPSEQYF.

This chain uses TRBV5-4 with TRBJ2-5; D ambiguous. With 1 base removed from V and 5 bases from J, the gap between germline ends came to 9 bases. Germline V gives CDR1 SGHNT, CDR2 YYREEE (reference sequence). The CDR3 extends over 13 amino acids. The CDR3 DNA reads TGTGCCAGCAGCTTGCCCTTTGGGGAGACCCAGTACTTC. Its translation is CASSLPFGETQYF. Using reference TRBV5-4 and TRBJ2-5 for the parts outside the CDR3, the full variable domain is ETGVTQSPTHLIKTRGQQVTLRCSSQSGHNTVSWYQQALGQGPQFIFQYYREEENGRGNFPPRFSGLQFPNYSSELNVNALELDDSALYLCASSLPFGETQYFGPGTRLLVL.

The chain carries TRBV6-5 and TRBJ2-6, with D uncertain. V lost 8 bases to trimming and J lost 4 bases, with 15 bases between them. The CDR3 extends over 15 amino acids. From germline, CDR1 is MNHEY and CDR2 SVGAGI. CDR3 amino acids: CASGPWSSGANVLTF. The CDR3 DNA follows: TGTGCCAGCGGGCCTTGGAGCTCGGGGGCCAACGTCCTGACTTTC.

The chain combines TRBV12-3 or TRBV12-4 with TRBJ1-1, with D possibly TRBD1 on 5 matching bases. This CDR3 contains 13 residues. V lost 5 bases to trimming and J lost 1 base, with 8 bases between them. CDR3 nucleotide sequence: TGTGCCAGCAGTGCGACAGCGAACACTGAAGCTTTCTTT. As protein: CASSATANTEAFF.

V usage is TRBV5-4 and J usage is TRBJ2-2, with D perhaps matching TRBD1 (6 bases). The CDR3 consists of 18 residues. Germline V gene lookup returns CDR1 SGHNT and CDR2 YYREEE (reference sequence). Trimming left V 4 bases short and J 6 bases short, with 25 bases between. The CDR3 is CASSTPPTPGHTAGELFF. As DNA, the CDR3 is TGTGCCAGCAGCACCCCCCCCACCCCGGGACATACGGCCGGGGAGCTGTTTTTT. The full variable domain, its missing parts supplied by reference TRBV5-4 and TRBJ2-2, is ETGVTQSPTHLIKTRGQQVTLRCSSQSGHNTVSWYQQALGQGPQFIFQYYREEENGRGNFPPRFSGLQFPNYSSELNVNALELDDSALYLCASSTPPTPGHTAGELFFGEGSRLTVL.

CDR3 nucleotides: TGTGCCAGCAGTGAGCGGACAGGGGGGAAGAATGAGCAGTTCTTC. Amino acid sequence: CASSERTGGKNEQFF. The J gene is TRBJ2-1, the V gene TRBV6-1; 10 nucleotides match TRBD1. With V trimmed by 3 bases and J by 7 bases, 6 bases remained unmatched. The length of the CDR3 is 15 residues. CDR1 MNHNS and CDR2 SASEGT come from the germline V gene.

The rearrangement joins TRBV19 to TRBJ2-6; 8 nucleotides match TRBD2. CDR1 is LNHDA and CDR2 is SQIVND in the germline V gene (reference sequence). The CDR3 contains 17 residues. Losses at the gene ends were 4 bases for V and 0 bases for J; bases not matched to a gene: 5. In DNA form, the CDR3 reads TGTGCCAGTAGTACTAGCGGGTCCTCCTCTGGGGCCAACGTCCTGACTTTC. Translating it yields CASSTSGSSSGANVLTF.

The rearrangement joins TRBV20-1 to TRBJ1-3; D possibly corresponds to TRBD1 (5 bases). The CDR3 contains 11 residues. Between the trimmed V and J ends, which lost 6 bases and 8 bases, there was a span of 11 bases. Looked up from germline, CDR1 is DFQATT and CDR2 is SNEGSKA (reference sequence). CDR3 region: CSAPGGDTIYF. DNA of the CDR3: TGCAGTGCGCCCGGAGGGGACACCATATATTTT.